This T cell receptor beta chain was captured by sequencing in a study of cytomegalovirus exposure and HLA in healthy donors. From germline, CDR1 is MNHEY and CDR2 SVGAGI. This CDR3 spans 13 amino acids. Trimming left V 6 bases short and J 4 bases short, with 12 bases between. Use of 60 Vbeta and 13 Jbeta primers characterized the PCR. Assay used: immunoSEQ multiplex PCR; TCRdb lists only in-frame clones, some missing. The ten most abundant clones cover approximately 4% of a sample with under 65,000 clones. This sequence joins TRBV6-5 and TRBJ1-2; D is unclear. The TCR originated in a woman between 18 and 30 years old in good health and CMV-seronegative. Material: PBMCs. CDR3 loop: CASRTSRGYGYTF. DNA for the CDR3: TGTGCCAGCAGAACATCCCGGGGCTATGGCTACACCTTC.